The rows below give T cell receptor beta chains drawn from one sample of a study of radiotherapy plus CTLA-4 blockade in lung cancer. Clones were read by immunoSEQ multiplex PCR, and TCRdb kept only the in-frame ones, dropping some. The data show tens of thousands of clones, 79% seen once. The source was peripheral blood, collected from a patient treated with radiotherapy plus ipilimumab. All receptors come from a human donor with non-small cell lung cancer who had a complete response to radiotherapy plus ipilimumab. Each CDR3 is given with its conserved first and last residue. A D gene is named only where the DNA matches it firmly. Where a row states a size, it is once, few, many or the class of an expanded clone; other rows omit it.

>TRBJ2-5|NA|NA|TRBV27|12
TGTGCCAGCAGTGCCCTGGACAGCCAGAAGTACTTC
CASSALDSQKYF
>TRBJ1-3|NA|NA|TRBV19|13
TGTGCCAGTAAGGACACCTCTGGAAACACCATATATTTT
CASKDTSGNTIYF
>TRBJ1-1|TRBD1|NA|TRBV29-1|13
TGCAGCGTTCAAAGACAGGGTGACACTGAAGCTTTCTTT
CSVQRQGDTEAFF
>TRBJ2-7|TRBD1|once|TRBV4-3|15
TGCACCAGCAGCCGGGGGACAGGCGCCGCCTACGAGCAGTACTTC
CTSSRGTGAAYEQYF
>TRBJ1-1|NA|NA|TRBV11-3|15
TGTGCCAGCAGCTTAGCCGCCAGCATGAACACTGAAGCTTTCTTT
CASSLAASMNTEAFF
>TRBJ2-6|NA|few|TRBV10-3|14
TGTGCCATCAGTGATGGTTCTGGGGCCAACGTCCTGACTTTC
CAISDGSGANVLTF
>TRBJ1-3|NA|NA|TRBV19|17
TGTGCCAGTAGTATTCGCAAAGGGGGATACTCTGGAAACACCATATATTTT
CASSIRKGGYSGNTIYF
>TRBJ2-5|NA|NA|TRBV6-1|15
TGTGCCATCCTCAAAACAGCGGGTGGCTGGGAGACCCAGTACTTC
CAILKTAGGWETQYF
>TRBJ1-2|NA|NA|TRBV9|14
TGTGCCAGCAGCGTAGGAGGGAGCGACTATGGCTACACCTTC
CASSVGGSDYGYTF
>TRBJ2-7|NA|NA|TRBV28|12
TGTGCCAGCAGTGTTAAGAGATACGAGCAGTACTTC
CASSVKRYEQYF
>TRBJ2-2|TRBD1|NA|TRBV4-1|14
TGCGCCAGCAGCCAAGAAAACAGGGGGCTGGAGCTGTTTTTT
CASSQENRGLELFF
>TRBJ1-4|NA|NA|TRBV6-4|15
TGTGCCAGCAGTCAGTATTCGGGGGCTGGAGAAAAACTGTTTTTT
CASSQYSGAGEKLFF
>TRBJ2-3|NA|NA|TRBV4-1|17
TGCGCCAGCAGCCAAGATGGTTCAGTCCCTTCCGCAAATACGCAGTATTTT
CASSQDGSVPSANTQYF
>TRBJ1-4|NA|NA|TRBV7-2|14
TGTGCCAGCAGCCGCGACGGACCAAATGAAAAACTGTTTTTT
CASSRDGPNEKLFF
>TRBJ2-5|NA|NA|TRBV18|18
TGTGCCAGCTCACCACCGGGGACGACTAGACTCCAGACTCCGGGGGAGTACTTC
CASSPPGTTRLQTPGEYF
>TRBJ2-7|NA|few|TRBV11-2|15
TGTGCCAGCAGCTTAGCTGAGCCGGTCATTTACGAGCAGTACTTC
CASSLAEPVIYEQYF
>TRBJ2-1|NA|NA|TRBV9|15
TGTGCCAGCAGCGTAGCGGCGGATATACACAATGAGCAGTTCTTC
CASSVAADIHNEQFF
>TRBJ1-1|NA|NA|TRBV20-1|11
TGCAGTGCTCAAGGGAACAGTGAAGCTTTCTTT
CSAQGNSEAFF
>TRBJ2-1|TRBD1|few|TRBV4-1|16
TGCGCCAGCAGCTCCCTTCCGGGACAGGGTGGGAATGAGCAGTTCTTC
CASSSLPGQGGNEQFF
>TRBJ1-2|NA|NA|TRBV19|14
TGTGCCAGTAGTATAGAACGGGGATTCTATGGCTACACCTTC
CASSIERGFYGYTF
>TRBJ2-6|NA|once|TRBV9|13
TGTGCCAGCAGCGTATCTGGGGCCAACGTCCTGACTTTC
CASSVSGANVLTF
>TRBJ1-5|NA|NA|TRBV28|17
TGTGCCAGCAGTTTAGGGACTTGGACTGATAGCAATCAGCCCCAGCATTTT
CASSLGTWTDSNQPQHF
>TRBJ1-1|TRBD1|NA|TRBV16|16
TGTGCCAGCAGCCCCCTGGACAGGGGGCATGACACTGAAGCTTTCTTT
CASSPLDRGHDTEAFF
>TRBJ2-1|TRBD1|NA|TRBV2|13
TGTGCCAGCAGTGGGGACAGGGGCAATGAGCAGTTCTTC
CASSGDRGNEQFF
>TRBJ1-2|NA|NA|TRBV5-1|15
TGCGCCAGCAGAATGGCCGTCGAATGGGTCTATGGCTACACCTTC
CASRMAVEWVYGYTF
>TRBJ2-1|NA|NA|TRBV5-4|13
TGTGCCAGCAGCTTAGTTGGGGCCAATGAGCAGTTCTTC
CASSLVGANEQFF
>TRBJ2-2|NA|NA|TRBV7-8|16
TGTGCCAGCAGCTTCCCCGGGTCACCAACAACCGGGGAGCTGTTTTTT
CASSFPGSPTTGELFF
>TRBJ1-1|NA|NA|TRBV4-1|15
TGCGCCAGCAGCCTAAGGACCCCAGGGGACACTGAAGCTTTCTTT
CASSLRTPGDTEAFF
>TRBJ2-4|NA|NA|TRBV29-1|14
TGCAGCGTTGGCATACAGGGTAGCGAAAACATTCAGTACTTC
CSVGIQGSENIQYF
>TRBJ2-7|TRBD2|NA|TRBV9|14
TGTGCCAGCAGCGTCGAGGCGGGGGCCTACGAGCAGTACTTC
CASSVEAGAYEQYF
>TRBJ2-6|NA|NA|TRBV6-6|14
TGTGCCAGCAGTTACTCCACTGGGGCCAACGTCCTGACTTTC
CASSYSTGANVLTF
>TRBJ1-5|TRBD1|NA|TRBV27|15
TGTGCCAGCAGCTTAGGAGGCAGGGGGAATCAGCCCCAGCATTTT
CASSLGGRGNQPQHF
>TRBJ1-2|NA|NA|TRBV14|14
TGTGCCAGCAGCCAACGATCAGGGAACTATGGCTACACCTTC
CASSQRSGNYGYTF
>TRBJ1-4|NA|NA|TRBV14|17
TGTGCCAGCAGCCAAGGGGAGGGGGGTCGGAGTACAGAAAAACTGTTTTTT
CASSQGEGGRSTEKLFF
>TRBJ2-7|NA|NA|TRBV6-5|13
TGTGCCAGCAGTTACTCGCCGGTCTACGAGCAGTACTTC
CASSYSPVYEQYF
>TRBJ1-1|NA|NA|TRBV11-3|15
TGTGCCAGCAGCTTATTATCGGGGGCGAATACTGAAGCTTTCTTT
CASSLLSGANTEAFF
>TRBJ2-4|TRBD1|NA|TRBV27|17
TGTGCCAGCAGATACCTCGGACAGGGGGCAGCCAAAAACATTCAGTACTTC
CASRYLGQGAAKNIQYF
>TRBJ2-2|TRBD1|few|TRBV10-3|14
TGTGCCAGCCTGACAGGGTACGGCGCCGGGGAGCTGTTTTTT
CASLTGYGAGELFF
>TRBJ1-4|TRBD1|few|TRBV20-1|11
TGCAGTGCCAGGGGGGTAGAAAAACTGTTTTTT
CSARGVEKLFF
>TRBJ2-7|NA|NA|TRBV11-1|14
TGTGCCAGCACCCTGGGACCGAGCTCCTACGAGCAGTACTTC
CASTLGPSSYEQYF
>TRBJ1-2|NA|NA|TRBV10-3|13
TGTGCCATCAGTGCGGACGGGAACTATGGCTACACCTTC
CAISADGNYGYTF
>TRBJ1-1|NA|NA|TRBV2|11
TGTGCCAGCAGTGTGGACACTGAAGCTTTCTTT
CASSVDTEAFF
>TRBJ1-6|NA|NA|TRBV15|17
TGTGCCACCAGCAGAGATAGGTCGGGGGACGTCTTTTCACCCCTCCACTTT
CATSRDRSGDVFSPLHF
>TRBJ1-1|NA|NA|TRBV11-2|14
TGTGCCAGCAGCTCTCTCGGGGGCCGTACTGAAGCTTTCTTT
CASSSLGGRTEAFF
>TRBJ1-5|TRBD1|few|TRBV10-3|16
TGTGCCATCAGTGTGGGGGACAGCTATAGCAATCAGCCCCAGCATTTT
CAISVGDSYSNQPQHF
>TRBJ2-4|TRBD2|NA|TRBV11-2|18
TGTGCCAGCACAGTAGCTAGCGGGCGCTCGTTAGCCAAAAACATTCAGTACTTC
CASTVASGRSLAKNIQYF
>TRBJ1-5|NA|once|TRBV30|15
TGTGCCTGGGGTCTCGACCCACACCTCAATCAGCCCCAGCATTTT
CAWGLDPHLNQPQHF
>TRBJ2-3|NA|NA|TRBV6-4|13
TGTGCCAGCAGTGACGCCGATACAGATACGCAGTATTTT
CASSDADTDTQYF
>TRBJ2-1|NA|NA|TRBV2|15
TGTGCCAGCAGTGAGTCGGGGAACAGTGTGGGTGAGCAGTTCTTC
CASSESGNSVGEQFF
>TRBJ2-2|TRBD2|NA|TRBV13|14
TGTGCCAGCAGCCCTCGGGGAGGGAACGGGGAGCTGTTTTTT
CASSPRGGNGELFF
>TRBJ2-1|TRBD2|NA|TRBV6-5|14
TGTGCCAGCAGAACTAGCGGGAGGGCCAATGAGCAGTTCTTC
CASRTSGRANEQFF
>TRBJ2-2|TRBD2|NA|TRBV5-1|15
TGCGCCAGCAGCTCTAGCGGGAGGGGCACCGGGGAGCTGTTTTTT
CASSSSGRGTGELFF
>TRBJ2-3|TRBD2|NA|TRBV6-1|16
TGTGCCAGCAGTGAAGTCTCGGGGGGGCGCACAGATACGCAGTATTTT
CASSEVSGGRTDTQYF
>TRBJ1-1|NA|NA|TRBV5-8|13
TGTGCCAGCAGTTCTGAGGAGGGCACTGAAGCTTTCTTT
CASSSEEGTEAFF
>TRBJ1-1|NA|NA|TRBV29-1|13
TGCAGCGTTGAAGTAGGGGGGAACACTGAAGCTTTCTTT
CSVEVGGNTEAFF